The entry below gives a single T cell receptor beta chain sequence along with its context. Its antigen is as yet unknown. 13 Jbeta primers and 60 Vbeta primers were used for the PCR. Clones were read by immunoSEQ multiplex PCR, and TCRdb kept only the in-frame ones, dropping some. The sample lists about 110,000 clones, about 81% occurring once. The data belong to a study of cytomegalovirus exposure and HLA in healthy donors. Study conclusions and caveats: It was likely that a cluster of highly shared sequence variants was a sequencing artifact.

V dropped 6 bases and J dropped 5 bases, with 14 bases sitting between them. Germline loops: CDR1 SGHNT, CDR2 YYREEE (reference sequence). The CDR3 is made up of 13 amino acids. The sequence was obtained from a man under 40 in good health and CMV-seronegative. The sequenced sample consisted of PBMCs. The V call is TRBV5-4, the J call TRBJ1-2; a possible D gene is TRBD1 (5 bases). The CDR3 spells CASNRSPEYGYTF. In DNA, the CDR3 is TGTGCCAGCAACAGGTCCCCCGAATATGGCTACACCTTC.